A selection of T cell receptor beta chains follows, all from one sample in a study of T cell changes during pregnancy in multiple sclerosis. Using immunoSEQ multiplex PCR, the repertoire was profiled, and TCRdb retains in-frame clones only, with some absent. The profile covers approximately 49,000 clones, with 85% to 95% appearing a single time and 0.7% to 1% taken by the ten largest. The input for sequencing was CD4+ T cells from peripheral blood mononuclear cells, taken in the second trimester of pregnancy. Every receptor here comes from a female donor in good health, enrolled as a control in a pregnancy study. Both conserved end residues are part of each CDR3. Fields, in order: D gene, V gene, J gene, clone size, CDR3 protein, CDR3 DNA. A D gene is named only where the DNA matches it firmly. For some rows the clone size is stated as once, few or many, or as a class when expanded; others skip it.

d_call: TRBD1
v_call: TRBV6-6
j_call: TRBJ2-7
clone_size: -
cdr3_aa: CASSYEDRAYEQYF
cdr3_nt: TGTGCCAGCAGTTACGAGGACAGGGCTTACGAGCAGTACTTC

d_call: -
v_call: TRBV2
j_call: TRBJ2-7
clone_size: -
cdr3_aa: CASSVLYEQYF
cdr3_nt: TGTGCCAGCAGTGTACTCTACGAGCAGTACTTC

d_call: -
v_call: TRBV29-1
j_call: TRBJ1-2
clone_size: -
cdr3_aa: CSGGANYGYTF
cdr3_nt: TGCAGCGGTGGAGCGAACTATGGCTACACCTTC

d_call: -
v_call: TRBV29-1
j_call: TRBJ1-1
clone_size: -
cdr3_aa: CSVHPGQLNTEAFF
cdr3_nt: TGCAGCGTACACCCTGGCCAGTTGAACACTGAAGCTTTCTTT

d_call: TRBD2
v_call: TRBV5-1
j_call: TRBJ2-1
clone_size: -
cdr3_aa: CASSTLGSGKYNEQFF
cdr3_nt: TGCGCCAGCAGCACCTTGGGAAGCGGGAAGTACAATGAGCAGTTCTTC

d_call: -
v_call: TRBV5-1
j_call: TRBJ2-2
clone_size: -
cdr3_aa: CASSVDPRDTGELFF
cdr3_nt: TGCGCCAGCAGCGTGGACCCCAGGGACACCGGGGAGCTGTTTTTT

d_call: -
v_call: TRBV5-6
j_call: TRBJ1-3
clone_size: -
cdr3_aa: CASSLRGRNSGNTIYF
cdr3_nt: TGTGCCAGCAGCTTGAGAGGGCGGAACTCTGGAAACACCATATATTTT

d_call: TRBD1
v_call: TRBV7-6
j_call: TRBJ2-1
clone_size: -
cdr3_aa: CASSPQPGQGGNEQFF
cdr3_nt: TGTGCCAGCAGCCCTCAGCCGGGACAGGGTGGGAATGAGCAGTTCTTC

d_call: TRBD1
v_call: TRBV10-2
j_call: TRBJ1-5
clone_size: -
cdr3_aa: CASSESGGRQPQHF
cdr3_nt: TGCGCCAGCAGTGAGTCAGGGGGCAGGCAGCCCCAGCATTTT

d_call: -
v_call: TRBV5-8
j_call: TRBJ2-7
clone_size: once
cdr3_aa: CASSLVGRSYEQYF
cdr3_nt: TGTGCCAGCAGCTTGGTAGGCAGGTCCTACGAGCAGTACTTC

d_call: -
v_call: TRBV14
j_call: TRBJ1-2
clone_size: -
cdr3_aa: CASSQNWAGNYGYTF
cdr3_nt: TGTGCCAGCAGCCAAAACTGGGCGGGAAACTATGGCTACACCTTC

d_call: TRBD2
v_call: TRBV5-8
j_call: TRBJ2-5
clone_size: -
cdr3_aa: CASSLAGGETQYF
cdr3_nt: TGTGCCAGCAGCCTAGCGGGTGGGGAGACCCAGTACTTC

d_call: -
v_call: TRBV4-3
j_call: TRBJ2-3
clone_size: -
cdr3_aa: CASSQDFGLTTPTDTQYF
cdr3_nt: TGCGCCAGCAGCCAAGATTTTGGGCTAACAACCCCCACAGATACGCAGTATTTT

d_call: -
v_call: TRBV6-6
j_call: TRBJ1-2
clone_size: -
cdr3_aa: CASSPPGNYGYTF
cdr3_nt: TGTGCCAGCAGCCCGCCCGGGAACTATGGCTACACCTTC

d_call: TRBD2
v_call: TRBV29-1
j_call: TRBJ2-7
clone_size: -
cdr3_aa: CSVGEGPYEQYF
cdr3_nt: TGCAGCGTTGGGGAGGGCCCCTACGAGCAGTACTTC

d_call: TRBD2
v_call: TRBV5-1
j_call: TRBJ2-3
clone_size: once
cdr3_aa: CASSPGTSGGTDTQYF
cdr3_nt: TGCGCCAGCAGCCCCGGGACTAGCGGAGGGACAGATACGCAGTATTTT

d_call: -
v_call: TRBV5-1
j_call: TRBJ1-1
clone_size: -
cdr3_aa: CASSVATANTEAFF
cdr3_nt: TGCGCCAGCAGCGTGGCGACAGCTAACACTGAAGCTTTCTTT

d_call: TRBD1
v_call: TRBV7-9
j_call: TRBJ2-4
clone_size: once
cdr3_aa: CASSSHRGPNIQYF
cdr3_nt: TGTGCCAGCAGCTCCCACAGGGGGCCCAACATTCAGTACTTC

d_call: TRBD2
v_call: TRBV7-2
j_call: TRBJ2-7
clone_size: -
cdr3_aa: CASSFIPGLAGGGHEQYF
cdr3_nt: TGTGCCAGCAGCTTCATTCCGGGACTAGCGGGGGGGGGCCACGAGCAGTACTTC

d_call: -
v_call: TRBV27
j_call: TRBJ1-5
clone_size: -
cdr3_aa: CASSYSNQPQHF
cdr3_nt: TGTGCCAGCAGCTATAGCAATCAGCCCCAGCATTTT

d_call: TRBD1
v_call: TRBV2
j_call: TRBJ1-4
clone_size: -
cdr3_aa: CASTTGGRGRATNEKLFF
cdr3_nt: TGTGCCAGCACGACGGGGGGCAGGGGGCGTGCAACTAATGAAAAACTGTTTTTT

d_call: -
v_call: TRBV4-3
j_call: TRBJ2-3
clone_size: once
cdr3_aa: CASSPQGGRGVSDTQYF
cdr3_nt: TGCGCCAGCAGCCCCCAAGGGGGACGGGGTGTTTCAGATACGCAGTATTTT

d_call: TRBD2
v_call: TRBV5-6
j_call: TRBJ2-3
clone_size: -
cdr3_aa: CASSLAGGSTDTQYF
cdr3_nt: TGTGCCAGCAGCTTGGCGGGGGGTAGCACAGATACGCAGTATTTT

d_call: TRBD1
v_call: TRBV18
j_call: TRBJ2-1
clone_size: -
cdr3_aa: CASSPVGTGADEQFF
cdr3_nt: TGTGCCAGCTCACCAGTGGGGACAGGGGCGGATGAGCAGTTCTTC

d_call: -
v_call: TRBV25-1
j_call: TRBJ1-3
clone_size: -
cdr3_aa: CASMSLGQGNTIYF
cdr3_nt: TGTGCCAGCATGTCACTAGGGCAGGGAAACACCATATATTTT

d_call: -
v_call: TRBV7-2
j_call: TRBJ1-2
clone_size: -
cdr3_aa: CASSLAGVGGYTF
cdr3_nt: TGTGCCAGCAGCTTAGCCGGGGTAGGCGGCTACACCTTC

d_call: TRBD2
v_call: TRBV9
j_call: TRBJ2-1
clone_size: once
cdr3_aa: CASSLGGSYNEQFF
cdr3_nt: TGTGCCAGCAGTCTGGGAGGGTCCTACAATGAGCAGTTCTTC

d_call: -
v_call: TRBV5-1
j_call: TRBJ2-7
clone_size: once
cdr3_aa: CASSLVGGGSSYEQYF
cdr3_nt: TGCGCCAGCAGCTTGGTAGGGGGGGGGAGTTCCTACGAGCAGTACTTC

d_call: TRBD1
v_call: TRBV6-1
j_call: TRBJ1-2
clone_size: -
cdr3_aa: CASSTAGQPSYGYTF
cdr3_nt: TGTGCCAGCAGCACCGCGGGACAGCCGTCCTATGGCTACACCTTC

d_call: -
v_call: TRBV7-2
j_call: TRBJ2-1
clone_size: -
cdr3_aa: CASSLSAASSYNEQFF
cdr3_nt: TGTGCCAGCAGCTTGAGCGCCGCTAGCTCCTACAATGAGCAGTTCTTC

d_call: -
v_call: TRBV5-4
j_call: TRBJ1-5
clone_size: -
cdr3_aa: CASSLMGGGSNQPQHF
cdr3_nt: TGTGCCAGCAGCTTGATGGGAGGAGGAAGCAATCAGCCCCAGCATTTT

d_call: -
v_call: TRBV18
j_call: TRBJ2-2
clone_size: -
cdr3_aa: CASSSILDRSNTGELFF
cdr3_nt: TGTGCCAGCTCATCCATTCTCGACAGATCGAACACCGGGGAGCTGTTTTTT

d_call: -
v_call: TRBV5-1
j_call: TRBJ1-2
clone_size: -
cdr3_aa: CASSLVGATYGYTF
cdr3_nt: TGCGCCAGCAGCTTGGTAGGGGCCACCTATGGCTACACCTTC

d_call: -
v_call: TRBV7-9
j_call: TRBJ2-1
clone_size: -
cdr3_aa: CASGDSSYNEQFF
cdr3_nt: TGTGCCAGCGGGGACTCCTCCTACAATGAGCAGTTCTTC

d_call: -
v_call: TRBV11-2
j_call: TRBJ2-4
clone_size: -
cdr3_aa: CASSLVLGGDIQYF
cdr3_nt: TGTGCCAGCAGCTTAGTCCTTGGAGGGGACATTCAGTACTTC

d_call: -
v_call: TRBV7-7
j_call: TRBJ2-5
clone_size: medium-sized
cdr3_aa: CASSLGRQIKETQYF
cdr3_nt: TGTGCTAGCAGCTTAGGTCGACAGATTAAAGAGACCCAGTACTTC

d_call: TRBD1
v_call: TRBV19
j_call: TRBJ2-2
clone_size: -
cdr3_aa: CASSIGTGGSTGELFF
cdr3_nt: TGTGCCAGTAGTATCGGGACAGGGGGCAGCACCGGGGAGCTGTTTTTT

d_call: -
v_call: TRBV2
j_call: TRBJ2-7
clone_size: -
cdr3_aa: CASRNVGRLNSYEQYF
cdr3_nt: TGTGCCAGCAGGAACGTAGGCAGGCTCAACTCCTACGAGCAGTACTTC

d_call: TRBD1
v_call: TRBV5-4
j_call: TRBJ1-2
clone_size: -
cdr3_aa: CASSLEAGGASNYGYTF
cdr3_nt: TGTGCCAGCAGCTTGGAGGCAGGGGGCGCTTCTAACTATGGCTACACCTTC

d_call: -
v_call: TRBV5-4
j_call: TRBJ2-3
clone_size: -
cdr3_aa: CASSLGGVTDTQYF
cdr3_nt: TGTGCCAGCAGCTTGGGGGGAGTAACAGATACGCAGTATTTT

d_call: TRBD1
v_call: TRBV18
j_call: TRBJ2-7
clone_size: -
cdr3_aa: CASSPGTGNEQYF
cdr3_nt: TGTGCCAGCTCACCTGGGACAGGGAACGAGCAGTACTTC

d_call: TRBD2
v_call: TRBV6-5
j_call: TRBJ2-1
clone_size: -
cdr3_aa: CASSLAGGKNEQFF
cdr3_nt: TGTGCCAGCAGTCTAGCGGGGGGGAAAAATGAGCAGTTCTTC

d_call: -
v_call: TRBV7-8
j_call: TRBJ1-1
clone_size: -
cdr3_aa: CASIWGVRGEYTEAFF
cdr3_nt: TGTGCCAGCATCTGGGGCGTACGGGGGGAGTACACTGAAGCTTTCTTT

d_call: TRBD1
v_call: TRBV7-7
j_call: TRBJ2-1
clone_size: -
cdr3_aa: CASSPGTGKNEQFF
cdr3_nt: TGTGCTAGCAGCCCCGGGACAGGGAAGAATGAGCAGTTCTTC

d_call: TRBD1
v_call: TRBV5-4
j_call: TRBJ2-7
clone_size: -
cdr3_aa: CASSLMDRGYEQYF
cdr3_nt: TGTGCCAGCAGCTTAATGGACAGGGGGTACGAGCAGTACTTC

d_call: -
v_call: TRBV30
j_call: TRBJ2-5
clone_size: -
cdr3_aa: CAWRGLGEETQYF
cdr3_nt: TGTGCCTGGAGGGGGCTGGGCGAAGAGACCCAGTACTTC

d_call: -
v_call: TRBV5-4
j_call: TRBJ1-2
clone_size: -
cdr3_aa: CASSLGTGSLSANYGYTF
cdr3_nt: TGTGCCAGCAGCTTGGGTACAGGTTCGCTATCGGCTAACTATGGCTACACCTTC

d_call: TRBD1
v_call: TRBV5-1
j_call: TRBJ2-7
clone_size: -
cdr3_aa: CASSLGDREVNEQYF
cdr3_nt: TGCGCCAGCAGCTTGGGGGACAGGGAGGTGAACGAGCAGTACTTC

d_call: -
v_call: TRBV7-9
j_call: TRBJ1-2
clone_size: -
cdr3_aa: CASSLDPGSHGYTF
cdr3_nt: TGTGCCAGCAGCTTAGATCCAGGGTCGCATGGCTACACCTTC